Given below is one T cell receptor beta chain in context. The data were taken from a study of T cell responses to AZD1222 COVID-19 vaccine. Clones were read by immunoSEQ multiplex PCR, and TCRdb kept only the in-frame ones, dropping some. The top ten hold about 3% of the sample, which has 70,000 to 95,000 clones, 89% seen once. V was pared by 2 bases and J by 1 base, with 5 bases between. There are 13 residues in the CDR3. Germline CDR1 MGHDK, CDR2 SYGVNS. The TCR sequence derives from an adult in good health. The starting material was peripheral blood, obtained on day 0 of MenACWY control vaccination. The gene calls are TRBV25-1 and TRBJ1-1; D is undetermined. The CDR3 nucleotides read TGTGCCAGCAGTGAAAAGACGAACACTGAAGCTTTCTTT. Its translation is CASSEKTNTEAFF. Using reference TRBV25-1 and TRBJ1-1 for the parts outside the CDR3, the full variable domain is EADIYQTPRYLVIGTGKKITLECSQTMGHDKMYWYQQDPGMELHLIHYSYGVNSTEKGDLSSESTVSRIRTEHFPLTLESARPSHTSQYLCASSEKTNTEAFFGQGTRLTVV.